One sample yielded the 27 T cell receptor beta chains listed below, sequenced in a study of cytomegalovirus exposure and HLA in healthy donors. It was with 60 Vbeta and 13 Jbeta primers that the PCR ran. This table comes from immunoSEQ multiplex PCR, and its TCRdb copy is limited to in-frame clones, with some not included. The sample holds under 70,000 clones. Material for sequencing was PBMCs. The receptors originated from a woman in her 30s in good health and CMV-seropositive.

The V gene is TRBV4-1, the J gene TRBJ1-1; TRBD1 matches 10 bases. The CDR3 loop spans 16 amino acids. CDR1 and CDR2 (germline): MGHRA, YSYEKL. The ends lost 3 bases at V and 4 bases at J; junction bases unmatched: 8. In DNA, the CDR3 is TGCGCCAGCAGCCAGGTCCCCGGGACAGGGGTCACTGAAGCTTTCTTT. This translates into CASSQVPGTGVTEAFF.

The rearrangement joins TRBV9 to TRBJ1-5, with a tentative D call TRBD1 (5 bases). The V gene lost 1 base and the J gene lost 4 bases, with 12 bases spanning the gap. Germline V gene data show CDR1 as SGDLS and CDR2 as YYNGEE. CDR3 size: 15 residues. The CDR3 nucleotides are TGTGCCAGCAGCGTATCAGGGTCGAGGAATCAGCCCCAGCATTTT. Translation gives CASSVSGSRNQPQHF.

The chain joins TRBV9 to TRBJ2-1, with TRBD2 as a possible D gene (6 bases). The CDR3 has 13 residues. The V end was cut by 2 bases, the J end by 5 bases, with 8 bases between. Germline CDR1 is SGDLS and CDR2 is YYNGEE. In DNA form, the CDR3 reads TGTGCCAGCAGCGTTGGAGGGGACAATGAGCAGTTCTTC. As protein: CASSVGGDNEQFF.

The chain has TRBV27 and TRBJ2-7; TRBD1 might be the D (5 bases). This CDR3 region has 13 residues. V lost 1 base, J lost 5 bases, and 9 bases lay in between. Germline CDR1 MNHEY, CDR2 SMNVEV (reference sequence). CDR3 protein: CASSLYRFHEQYF. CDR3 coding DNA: TGTGCCAGCAGTTTATACAGGTTCCACGAGCAGTACTTC.

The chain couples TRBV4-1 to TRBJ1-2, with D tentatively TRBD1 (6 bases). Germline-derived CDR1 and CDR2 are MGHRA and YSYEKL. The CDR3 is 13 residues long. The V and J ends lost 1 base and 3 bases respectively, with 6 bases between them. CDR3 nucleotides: TGCGCCAGCAGCCAAGGACAGGACTATGGCTACACCTTC. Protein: CASSQGQDYGYTF.

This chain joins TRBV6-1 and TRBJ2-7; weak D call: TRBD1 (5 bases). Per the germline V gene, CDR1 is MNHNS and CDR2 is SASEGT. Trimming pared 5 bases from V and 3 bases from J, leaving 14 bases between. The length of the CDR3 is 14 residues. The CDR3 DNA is TGTGCCAGCAGTACAAGGACATTGGGCTACGAGCAGTACTTC. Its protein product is CASSTRTLGYEQYF.

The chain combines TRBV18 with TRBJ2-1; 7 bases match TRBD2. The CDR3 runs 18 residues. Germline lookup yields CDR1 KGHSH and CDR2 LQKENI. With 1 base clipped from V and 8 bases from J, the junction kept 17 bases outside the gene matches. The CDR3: CASSPRRQVTGGGDEQFF. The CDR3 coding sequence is TGTGCCAGCTCACCACGACGTCAGGTAACGGGAGGAGGAGATGAGCAGTTCTTC.

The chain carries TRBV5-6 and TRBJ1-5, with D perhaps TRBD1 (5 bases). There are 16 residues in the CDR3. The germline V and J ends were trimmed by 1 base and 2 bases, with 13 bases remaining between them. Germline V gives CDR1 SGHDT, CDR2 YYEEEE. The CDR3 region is CASSLYRGMGNQPQHF. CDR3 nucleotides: TGTGCCAGCAGCTTGTATCGGGGGATGGGCAATCAGCCCCAGCATTTT.

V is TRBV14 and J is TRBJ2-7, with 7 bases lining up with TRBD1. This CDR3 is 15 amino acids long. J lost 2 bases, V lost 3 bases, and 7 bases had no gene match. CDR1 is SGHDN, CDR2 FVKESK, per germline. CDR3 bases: TGTGCCAGCAGCCAGAACGGACAGGCGGCCTACGAGCAGTACTTC. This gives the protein CASSQNGQAAYEQYF.

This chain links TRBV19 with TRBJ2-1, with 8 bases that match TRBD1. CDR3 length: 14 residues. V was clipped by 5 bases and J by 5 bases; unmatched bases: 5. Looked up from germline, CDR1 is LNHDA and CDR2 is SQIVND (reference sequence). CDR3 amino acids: CASSGQGLNNEQFF. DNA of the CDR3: TGTGCCAGTAGTGGACAGGGCCTCAACAATGAGCAGTTCTTC. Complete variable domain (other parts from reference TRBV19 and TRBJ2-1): DGGITQSPKYLFRKEGQNVTLSCEQNLNHDAMYWYRQDPGQGLRLIYYSQIVNDFQKGDIAEGYSVSREKKESFPLTVTSAQKNPTAFYLCASSGQGLNNEQFFGPGTRLTVL.

This CDR3 is CATQDRQGLAFF. CDR3 DNA sequence: TGTGCCACGCAGGACAGGCAAGGGTTGGCTTTCTTT. The chain has TRBV10-3 and TRBJ1-1, with 7 nucleotides matching TRBD1. Germline V gene sequence: CDR1 ENHRY, CDR2 SYGVKD. The CDR3 is 12 amino acids. V shed 10 bases and J 11 bases; nucleotides not matched to a gene: 13.

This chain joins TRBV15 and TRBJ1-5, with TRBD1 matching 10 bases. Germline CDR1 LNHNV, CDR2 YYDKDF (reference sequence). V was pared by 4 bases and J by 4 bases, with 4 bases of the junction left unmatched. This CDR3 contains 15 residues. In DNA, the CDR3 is TGTGCCACCAGCACCCAGGACAGGGGGAATCAGCCCCAGCATTTT. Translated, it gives CATSTQDRGNQPQHF.

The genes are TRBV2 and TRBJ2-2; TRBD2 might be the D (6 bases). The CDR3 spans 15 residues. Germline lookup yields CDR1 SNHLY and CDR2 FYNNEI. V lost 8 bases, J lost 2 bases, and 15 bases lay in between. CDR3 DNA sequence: TGTGCCAGCGAAAGTAGCGGTCGTAACACCGGGGAGCTGTTTTTT. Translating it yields CASESSGRNTGELFF. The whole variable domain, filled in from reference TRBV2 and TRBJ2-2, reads EPEVTQTPSHQVTQMGQEVILRCVPISNHLYFYWYRQILGQKVEFLVSFYNNEISEKSEIFDDQFSVERPDGSNFTLKIRSTKLEDSAMYFCASESSGRNTGELFFGEGSRLTVL.

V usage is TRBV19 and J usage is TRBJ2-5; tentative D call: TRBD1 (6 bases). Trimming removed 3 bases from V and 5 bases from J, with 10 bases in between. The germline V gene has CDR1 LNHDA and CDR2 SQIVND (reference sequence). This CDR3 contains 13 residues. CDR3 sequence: CASSMNQGETQYF. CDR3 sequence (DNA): TGTGCCAGTAGTATGAACCAGGGGGAGACCCAGTACTTC.

The CDR3: CASSWEGGPKQFF. DNA for the CDR3: TGTGCCAGCAGCTGGGAGGGCGGGCCGAAGCAGTTCTTC. The chain carries TRBV5-8 and TRBJ2-1; 7 bases agree with TRBD2. CDR3 length equals 13 residues. Germline CDR1 reads SGHTS; CDR2 reads YDEGEE. V gave up 3 bases and J gave up 11 bases; unmatched junction bases: 8.

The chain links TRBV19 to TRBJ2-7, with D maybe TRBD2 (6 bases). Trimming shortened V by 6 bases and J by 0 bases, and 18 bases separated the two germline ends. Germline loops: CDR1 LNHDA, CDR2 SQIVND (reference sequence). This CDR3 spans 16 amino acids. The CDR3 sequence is CASSPGSGPVSYEQYF. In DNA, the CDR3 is TGTGCCAGTAGCCCCGGGAGCGGGCCAGTCTCCTACGAGCAGTACTTC.

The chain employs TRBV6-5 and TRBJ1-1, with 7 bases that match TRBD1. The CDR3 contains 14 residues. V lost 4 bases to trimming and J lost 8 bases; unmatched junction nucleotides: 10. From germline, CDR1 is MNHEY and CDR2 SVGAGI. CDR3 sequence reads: CASSSGRGFGEAFF. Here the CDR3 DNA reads TGTGCCAGCAGTTCAGGCAGGGGGTTTGGGGAAGCTTTCTTT.

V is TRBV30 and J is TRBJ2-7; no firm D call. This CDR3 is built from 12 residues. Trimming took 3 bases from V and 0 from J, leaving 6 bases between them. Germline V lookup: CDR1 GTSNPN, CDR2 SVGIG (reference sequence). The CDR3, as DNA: TGTGCCTGGAGCATCCACTCCTACGAGCAGTACTTC. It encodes CAWSIHSYEQYF.

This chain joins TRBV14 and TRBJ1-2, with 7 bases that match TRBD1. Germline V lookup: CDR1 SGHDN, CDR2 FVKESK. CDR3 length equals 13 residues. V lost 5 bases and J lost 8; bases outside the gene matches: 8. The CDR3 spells CASSYRQGGGYTF. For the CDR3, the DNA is TGTGCCAGCAGCTACAGACAGGGTGGGGGCTACACCTTC.

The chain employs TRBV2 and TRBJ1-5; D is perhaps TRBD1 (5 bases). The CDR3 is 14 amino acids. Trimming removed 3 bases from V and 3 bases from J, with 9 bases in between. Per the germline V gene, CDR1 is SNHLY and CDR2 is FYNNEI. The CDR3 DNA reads TGTGCCAGCAGTGAGGGAGGGGACAATCAGCCCCAGCATTTT. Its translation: CASSEGGDNQPQHF.

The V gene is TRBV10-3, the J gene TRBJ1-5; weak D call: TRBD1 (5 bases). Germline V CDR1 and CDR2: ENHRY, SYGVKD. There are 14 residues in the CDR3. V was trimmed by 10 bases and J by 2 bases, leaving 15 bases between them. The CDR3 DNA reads TGTGCCACCCGGGGCGGGGGTGGCAATCAGCCCCAGCATTTT. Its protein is CATRGGGGNQPQHF.

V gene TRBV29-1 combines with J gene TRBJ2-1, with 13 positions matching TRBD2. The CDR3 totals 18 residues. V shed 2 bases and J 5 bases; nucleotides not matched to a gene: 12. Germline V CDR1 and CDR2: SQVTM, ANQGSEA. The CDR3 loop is CSVEPQETSGGSDNEQFF. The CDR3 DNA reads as TGCAGCGTTGAACCGCAAGAGACTAGCGGGGGGTCCGACAATGAGCAGTTCTTC.

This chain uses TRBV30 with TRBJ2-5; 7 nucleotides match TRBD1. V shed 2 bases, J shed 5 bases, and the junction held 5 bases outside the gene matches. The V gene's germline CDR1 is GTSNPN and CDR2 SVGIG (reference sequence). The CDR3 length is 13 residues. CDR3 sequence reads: CAWSKGGAETQYF. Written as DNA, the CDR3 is TGTGCCTGGAGTAAAGGGGGCGCGGAGACCCAGTACTTC.

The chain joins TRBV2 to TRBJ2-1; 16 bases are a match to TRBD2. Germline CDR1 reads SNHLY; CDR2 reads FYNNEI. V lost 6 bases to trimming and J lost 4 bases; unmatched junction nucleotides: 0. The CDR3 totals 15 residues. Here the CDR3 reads CASRGLAGGYNEQFF. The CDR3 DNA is TGTGCCAGCAGGGGACTAGCGGGAGGGTACAATGAGCAGTTCTTC.

As DNA, the CDR3 is TGCGCCAGCAGCTTTAGACAGGGCGGCACTGAAGCTTTCTTT. This translates into CASSFRQGGTEAFF. The rearrangement joins TRBV5-1 to TRBJ1-1; 7 bases line up with TRBD1. From germline, CDR1 is SGHRS and CDR2 YFSETQ. The CDR3 covers 14 residues. V shed 2 bases, J shed 4 bases, and the junction held 5 bases outside the gene matches.

The CDR3 loop reads CASSFPGSEAFF. The CDR3, as DNA: TGTGCCAGCAGCTTTCCGGGGTCTGAAGCTTTCTTT. The J gene is TRBJ1-1, the V gene TRBV11-3; D is unresolved. V was pared by 3 bases and J by 6 bases, with 8 bases between. The CDR3 is 12 amino acids. The V gene's germline CDR1 is SGHNT and CDR2 YENEEA.

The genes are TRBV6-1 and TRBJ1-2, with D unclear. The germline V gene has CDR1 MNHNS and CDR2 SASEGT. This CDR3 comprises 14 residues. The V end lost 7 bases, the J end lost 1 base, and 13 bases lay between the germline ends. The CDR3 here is CASTPPGDNYGYTF. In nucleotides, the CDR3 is TGTGCCAGCACCCCCCCGGGAGATAACTATGGCTACACCTTC.